This TCR beta chain derives from a study of regulatory T cells in long-lasting Graves disease. Turning to the study itself: It was over 5 years of antithyroid drugs, with positive TSH receptor antibodies, that meant persistent Graves' disease. Study-wide results and limits: Authors noted too few samples as a limitation.

Regarding time point: persistent/refractory GD, antithyroid drugs over 5 years with positive TRAb. RNA isolated from PBMCs was used to make the TCR library. Diagnoses of Graves' disease were made by American Thyroid Association guidelines. Patients all came to the study from an endocrinology department in Xi'an, China. The V and J ends lost 10 bases and 2 bases, in that order; junction bases with no gene match: 10. The CDR3 has 15 amino acids. Germline CDR1 LNHDA, CDR2 SQIVND (reference sequence). This clonotype was detected a few times. The target antigen is unknown. Arm-PCR of CDR3 regions and iRepertoire HTBI primers were the basis on which TCR beta libraries were built. MiXCR, applied by TCRdb to the multiplex PCR reads, yields one record per CDR3 protein. Found here are 450,000 or so distinct CDR3 sequences, less than 25% of them singletons; the top ten hold approximately 8%.

This TCR derives from a female donor with Graves disease. The sample consisted of peripheral blood mononuclear cells (PBMCs), taken when the disease was refractory, from a patient treated with antithyroid drugs. V usage is TRBV19 and J usage is TRBJ2-7; 11 bases align to TRBD2. The CDR3 DNA is TGTGCCACTACCGGGACTAGCGGAGCTGCCTACGAGCAGTACTTC. It codes for CATTGTSGAAYEQYF. Using reference TRBV19 and TRBJ2-7 for the parts outside the CDR3, the full variable domain is DGGITQSPKYLFRKEGQNVTLSCEQNLNHDAMYWYRQDPGQGLRLIYYSQIVNDFQKGDIAEGYSVSREKKESFPLTVTSAQKNPTAFYLCATTGTSGAAYEQYFGPGTRLTVT.